These 23 T cell receptor beta chains were all obtained from the same sample, sequenced in a study of cytomegalovirus exposure and HLA in healthy donors. TCRdb's copy holds only in-frame clones and misses some; the assay was immunoSEQ multiplex PCR. The sample has about 56,000 clones, around 90% seen once. The sample was PBMCs. The receptors shown here come from a man between 18 and 35 years old in good health and CMV-seronegative.

The chain uses TRBV2 and TRBJ1-4, with 7 bases that match TRBD1. The germline V gene encodes CDR1 SNHLY and CDR2 FYNNEI. This CDR3 comprises 15 residues. After removal of 5 bases from V and 2 bases from J, the junction contained 5 bases not matched to a gene. The CDR3 sequence: CASSPTGVTNEKLFF. The CDR3 nucleotides are TGTGCCAGCAGTCCAACAGGGGTGACTAATGAAAAACTGTTTTTT.

The V call is TRBV5-4, the J call TRBJ2-7, with D possibly being TRBD2 (6 bases). This CDR3 has 15 residues. From germline, CDR1 is SGHNT and CDR2 YYREEE (reference sequence). Trimming removed 2 bases at V and 5 bases at J, with 17 bases between. The CDR3 DNA reads as TGTGCCAGCAGCTTAGGAGGGCCAGTTCTTAACGAGCAGTACTTC. Amino acid sequence: CASSLGGPVLNEQYF.

This clone came up once. This chain uses TRBV5-4 with TRBJ2-2; 7 bases match TRBD2. The ends lost 3 bases at V and 6 bases at J; junction bases unmatched: 11. Germline CDR1 is SGHNT and CDR2 is YYREEE (reference sequence). The CDR3 extends over 16 amino acids. CDR3 sequence (DNA): TGTGCCAGCAGCTCTCGACTAGCCCGCCTCCCCGGGGAGCTGTTTTTT. Amino acids: CASSSRLARLPGELFF.

The V gene is TRBV19, the J gene TRBJ2-1; 7 bases fit TRBD2. The CDR3 contains 16 residues. Losses at the gene ends were 1 base for V and 3 bases for J; bases not matched to a gene: 6. Per germline, CDR1 LNHDA and CDR2 SQIVND (reference sequence). CDR3 region: CASSIAGGSGYNEQFF. The CDR3 DNA follows: TGTGCCAGTAGTATAGCGGGCGGGAGCGGCTACAATGAGCAGTTCTTC.

This clone has just one count. The chain recombines TRBV7-2 with TRBJ2-7; 8 nucleotides match TRBD2. This CDR3 comprises 14 residues. Per the germline V gene, CDR1 is SGHTA and CDR2 is FQGNSA. The ends lost 0 bases at V and 3 bases at J; junction bases unmatched: 1. This chain's CDR3 is CASSLAGRGYEQYF. For the CDR3, the DNA is TGTGCCAGCAGCTTAGCCGGGAGGGGCTACGAGCAGTACTTC. The full variable domain, with the rest looked up from reference TRBV7-2 and TRBJ2-7, is GAGVSQSPSNKVTEKGKDVELRCDPISGHTALYWYRQSLGQGLEFLIYFQGNSAPDKSGLPSDRFSAERTGGSVSTLTIQRTQQEDSAVYLCASSLAGRGYEQYFGPGTRLTVT.

The genes are TRBV9 and TRBJ2-1, with 11 positions matching TRBD2. CDR3 length: 17 residues. Losses at the gene ends were 0 bases for V and 3 bases for J; bases not matched to a gene: 5. Germline CDR1 and CDR2: SGDLS and YYNGEE. The CDR3 DNA sequence: TGTGCCAGCAGCGTAGGCGCTAGCGGGAGGTACTACAATGAGCAGTTCTTC. It codes for CASSVGASGRYYNEQFF.

This chain joins TRBV13 and TRBJ2-2, with D perhaps TRBD2 (6 bases). The CDR3 sequence is 13 residues long. The germline V gene encodes CDR1 PRHDT and CDR2 FYEKMQ (reference sequence). With 5 bases removed from V and 6 bases from J, the gap between germline ends came to 10 bases. The CDR3: CASSATSPGELFF. In DNA form, the CDR3 reads TGTGCCAGCAGCGCCACTAGCCCCGGGGAGCTGTTTTTT.

The V call is TRBV18, the J call TRBJ2-7, with D possibly TRBD2 on 5 matching bases. The CDR3 contains 15 residues. V was pared by 3 bases and J by 5 bases, with 17 bases between. From germline, CDR1 is KGHSH and CDR2 LQKENI. CDR3 bases: TGTGCCAGCTCACCCCAAAGGAGGCTACGGGACGAGCAGTACTTC. Its protein product is CASSPQRRLRDEQYF.

This clone was recorded once. The chain joins TRBV5-1 to TRBJ1-1; possible D gene TRBD1, 5 bases. The germline gives CDR1 SGHRS, CDR2 YFSETQ. The CDR3 sequence is 15 residues long. Trimming cost V 0 bases and J 4 bases, with 13 bases left between them. CDR3 sequence: CASSLAPGSGTEAFF. DNA for the CDR3: TGCGCCAGCAGCTTGGCCCCAGGGTCGGGCACTGAAGCTTTCTTT.

This clone was seen once. The rearrangement links TRBV5-6 to TRBJ2-1; no clear D gene. The CDR3 loop spans 13 amino acids. Germline lookup yields CDR1 SGHDT and CDR2 YYEEEE. The ends were cut back, 0 bases at V and 7 bases at J, with 8 bases in the middle. CDR3 in amino acids: CASSLGHPNEQFF. In DNA, the CDR3 is TGTGCCAGCAGCTTGGGGCACCCGAATGAGCAGTTCTTC.

The V call is TRBV7-2, the J call TRBJ2-1; possibly TRBD2 for D (5 bases). The CDR3 runs to 15 residues. The V gene's germline CDR1 is SGHTA and CDR2 FQGNSA. Trimming shortened V by 10 bases and J by 0 bases, and 16 bases separated the two germline ends. The CDR3 loop is CATKAALSSYNEQFF. DNA of the CDR3: TGTGCCACCAAAGCGGCCCTGAGCTCCTACAATGAGCAGTTCTTC.

This sequence joins TRBV2 and TRBJ2-5; 12 positions agree with TRBD2. The CDR3 consists of 15 residues. Trimming cost V 6 bases and J 4 bases; bases outside gene matches: 6. The germline CDR1 and CDR2 sequences are SNHLY and FYNNEI. The CDR3 protein is CASSAPGLAGETQYF. The DNA for the CDR3 is TGTGCCAGCAGCGCCCCGGGACTAGCGGGAGAGACCCAGTACTTC.

This clone has a single count. This chain links TRBV27 with TRBJ1-5; no definite D call. V was shortened by 4 bases and J by 6 bases, with 19 bases between the two germline ends. The CDR3 spans 16 residues. Germline assignment: CDR1 MNHEY and CDR2 SMNVEV (reference sequence). This CDR3 reads CASSSRGFGGGQPQHF. The CDR3 DNA reads as TGTGCCAGCAGTTCTCGGGGTTTTGGAGGAGGTCAGCCCCAGCATTTT.

The chain couples TRBV18 to TRBJ2-7, with D perhaps matching TRBD2 (5 bases). CDR3 length equals 14 residues. Germline CDR1 and CDR2: KGHSH and LQKENI. The V gene lost 0 bases and the J gene lost 3 bases, with 9 bases spanning the gap. The CDR3, as DNA: TGTGCCAGCTCACCACCGGAGAGGGTCTACGAGCAGTACTTC. Its translation: CASSPPERVYEQYF. Supplemented by reference TRBV18 and TRBJ2-7, the full variable domain reads NAGVMQNPRHLVRRRGQEARLRCSPMKGHSHVYWYRQLPEEGLKFMVYLQKENIIDESGMPKERFSAEFPKEGPSILRIQQVVRGDSAAYFCASSPPERVYEQYFGPGTRLTVT.

This chain connects TRBV2 to TRBJ2-5; 11 bases are shared with TRBD2. This CDR3 has 19 amino acids. Germline V lookup: CDR1 SNHLY, CDR2 FYNNEI. The junction had 16 bases not matched to a gene; V was cut back by 2 bases and J by 5 bases. CDR3 in DNA: TGTGCCAGCAGTGAAAATCGTGGGTTAGCGGGAGGGCTCATGGAGACCCAGTACTTC. Amino acid sequence: CASSENRGLAGGLMETQYF.

V is TRBV5-4 and J is TRBJ2-7; D might be TRBD1 (5 bases). The V and J ends lost 6 bases and 2 bases respectively, with 21 bases between them. Germline loops: CDR1 SGHNT, CDR2 YYREEE (reference sequence). The CDR3 totals 16 residues. CDR3 sequence (DNA): TGTGCCAGCACCCCTCTCCCCTCGGGCAGGGCCTACGAGCAGTACTTC. This sequence encodes CASTPLPSGRAYEQYF.

This rearrangement joins TRBV18 to TRBJ2-6; TRBD2 might be the D (5 bases). Germline V gene lookup returns CDR1 KGHSH and CDR2 LQKENI. The CDR3 spans 15 residues. V gave up 6 bases and J gave up 2 bases, with 11 bases separating them. CDR3 nucleotide sequence: TGTGCCAGCTCCCCGACGGGGACTGGGGCCAACGTCCTGACTTTC. The encoded protein is CASSPTGTGANVLTF.

Here the CDR3 reads CASSLYISGRDLGYEQYF. Written as DNA, the CDR3 is TGCGCCAGCAGCTTGTATATTAGCGGGAGGGACCTAGGGTACGAGCAGTACTTC. The V and J genes are TRBV5-1 and TRBJ2-7; TRBD2 matches at 11 bases. Per germline, CDR1 SGHRS and CDR2 YFSETQ. J was trimmed by 4 bases and V by 1 base; bases with no gene match: 13. This CDR3 contains 18 residues.

The chain recombines TRBV28 with TRBJ2-7; 8 nucleotides align to TRBD1. The CDR3 totals 14 residues. The V gene end was trimmed by 3 bases and the J gene end by 7 bases; junction bases not matched to a gene: 8. CDR1 is MDHEN and CDR2 is SYDVKM in the germline V gene. CDR3 amino acids: CASSFFQGALEQYF. The DNA for the CDR3 is TGTGCCAGCAGTTTCTTTCAGGGGGCGTTGGAGCAGTACTTC.

The chain combines TRBV4-1 with TRBJ1-4; tentative D call: TRBD1 (5 bases). This CDR3 region has 16 residues. With 0 bases removed from V and 7 bases from J, the gap between germline ends came to 15 bases. Germline loops: CDR1 MGHRA, CDR2 YSYEKL. CDR3 sequence: CASSQDPGGLGEKLFF. CDR3 coding DNA: TGCGCCAGCAGCCAAGATCCGGGGGGTTTGGGTGAAAAACTGTTTTTT.

The chain couples TRBV6-5 to TRBJ2-7; D possibly corresponds to TRBD1 (5 bases). The CDR3 extends over 14 amino acids. V was cut by 7 bases and J by 3 bases, with 16 bases left in between. Germline CDR1 MNHEY, CDR2 SVGAGI. The CDR3 nucleotides read TGTGCCAGCACCTTGGGGCAGGCCAACTACGAGCAGTACTTC. It is translated as CASTLGQANYEQYF.

This chain connects TRBV27 to TRBJ1-5; 8 bases agree with TRBD1. V lost 5 bases and J lost 10; bases outside the gene matches: 7. Per the germline V gene, CDR1 is MNHEY and CDR2 is SMNVEV (reference sequence). The CDR3 contains 13 residues. Written as DNA, the CDR3 is TGTGCCAGCAGTCCCCGACAGGGGCTACCCCAGCATTTT. Its protein is CASSPRQGLPQHF.

The rearrangement uses TRBV10-3 and TRBJ2-5, with 9 bases lining up with TRBD1. Trimming removed 0 bases from V and 2 bases from J; junction bases left unmatched: 4. The V gene's germline CDR1 is ENHRY and CDR2 SYGVKD. The length of the CDR3 is 16 residues. CDR3 DNA sequence: TGTGCCATCAGTGAGTCTGGGACAGGGAAACAAGAGACCCAGTACTTC. Its protein product is CAISESGTGKQETQYF.